Listed below are T cell receptor beta chains from one sample, sequenced in a study of blood T cell dynamics during melanoma immunotherapy. TCRdb's table, derived via immunoSEQ multiplex PCR, lists solely in-frame clones and lacks some. The sample holds 25,000 to 30,000 clones, approximately 83% seen once. Here the sequenced sample was blood, taken from a patient treated with checkpoint blockade. These receptors were obtained from a human donor with melanoma. The CDR3 runs from the conserved cysteine through the conserved F or W. A D gene is named only where the DNA matches it firmly. Expanded clones are given a class, and other clones once, few, many or no size at all.

cdr3_length: 14; d_call: -; clone_size: -; v_call: TRBV5-3; j_call: TRBJ2-7; cdr3_aa: CARSLTGLSYEQYF; cdr3_nt: TGTGCCAGAAGCTTAACGGGGCTCTCCTACGAGCAGTACTTC
cdr3_length: 14; d_call: -; clone_size: once; v_call: TRBV7-2; j_call: TRBJ2-7; cdr3_aa: CASSPHTMGYEQYF; cdr3_nt: TGTGCCAGCAGCCCACACACAATGGGATACGAGCAGTACTTC
cdr3_length: 16; d_call: -; clone_size: -; v_call: TRBV9; j_call: TRBJ1-2; cdr3_aa: CASSPRTGTTTYGYTF; cdr3_nt: TGTGCCAGCAGCCCACGGACTGGGACCACTACTTATGGCTACACCTTC
cdr3_length: 16; d_call: -; clone_size: -; v_call: TRBV2; j_call: TRBJ2-5; cdr3_aa: CASSGETTGSQETQYF; cdr3_nt: TGTGCCAGCAGTGGGGAAACAACAGGGAGCCAAGAGACCCAGTACTTC
cdr3_length: 16; d_call: -; clone_size: -; v_call: TRBV14; j_call: TRBJ1-3; cdr3_aa: CASSQGTPRSGNTIYF; cdr3_nt: TGTGCCAGCAGCCAGGGGACACCCCGCTCTGGAAACACCATATATTTT
cdr3_length: 14; d_call: -; clone_size: -; v_call: TRBV11-1; j_call: TRBJ2-7; cdr3_aa: CASSFLSSSYEQYF; cdr3_nt: TGTGCCAGCAGCTTTCTCTCGAGCTCCTACGAGCAGTACTTC
cdr3_length: 13; d_call: TRBD1; clone_size: -; v_call: TRBV29-1; j_call: TRBJ2-5; cdr3_aa: CSVGTGAQETQYF; cdr3_nt: TGCAGCGTTGGAACAGGGGCCCAAGAGACCCAGTACTTC
cdr3_length: 16; d_call: TRBD1; clone_size: -; v_call: TRBV9; j_call: TRBJ2-7; cdr3_aa: CASSPSGGQGSYEQYF; cdr3_nt: TGTGCCAGCAGCCCTTCGGGGGGACAGGGCTCCTACGAGCAGTACTTC
cdr3_length: 15; d_call: -; clone_size: -; v_call: TRBV9; j_call: TRBJ1-5; cdr3_aa: CASSPVGGADQPQHF; cdr3_nt: TGTGCCAGCAGCCCCGTCGGGGGCGCGGATCAGCCCCAGCATTTT
cdr3_length: 16; d_call: TRBD1; clone_size: few; v_call: TRBV4-2; j_call: TRBJ2-1; cdr3_aa: CASSPRDRGLGDEQFF; cdr3_nt: TGTGCCAGCAGCCCCCGCGACAGGGGGCTAGGGGATGAGCAGTTCTTC
cdr3_length: 19; d_call: -; clone_size: once; v_call: TRBV18; j_call: TRBJ1-1; cdr3_aa: CASSPLPIEAGRGYTEAFF; cdr3_nt: TGTGCCAGCTCACCACTCCCCATTGAAGCGGGCAGGGGTTACACTGAAGCTTTCTTT
cdr3_length: 14; d_call: -; clone_size: -; v_call: TRBV5-4; j_call: TRBJ1-4; cdr3_aa: CASSLGITNEKLFF; cdr3_nt: TGTGCCAGCAGCTTGGGCATCACTAATGAAAAACTGTTTTTT
cdr3_length: 14; d_call: -; clone_size: -; v_call: TRBV19; j_call: TRBJ2-6; cdr3_aa: CASIQKSGANVLTF; cdr3_nt: TGTGCCAGTATCCAGAAGTCTGGGGCCAACGTCCTGACTTTC
cdr3_length: 15; d_call: -; clone_size: -; v_call: TRBV11-2; j_call: TRBJ2-1; cdr3_aa: CASRSVTGIHNEQFF; cdr3_nt: TGTGCCAGCAGATCCGTTACAGGAATCCACAATGAGCAGTTCTTC
cdr3_length: 14; d_call: -; clone_size: -; v_call: TRBV6-1; j_call: TRBJ1-3; cdr3_aa: CASSDGGAGNTIYF; cdr3_nt: TGTGCCAGCAGTGATGGAGGGGCCGGAAACACCATATATTTT
cdr3_length: 13; d_call: -; clone_size: -; v_call: TRBV6-5; j_call: TRBJ2-2; cdr3_aa: CASNAWGTGELFF; cdr3_nt: TGTGCCAGCAATGCGTGGGGCACCGGGGAGCTGTTTTTT
cdr3_length: 15; d_call: -; clone_size: -; v_call: TRBV28; j_call: TRBJ2-7; cdr3_aa: CASSLVGEISYEQYF; cdr3_nt: TGTGCCAGCAGTTTAGTCGGTGAAATCTCCTACGAGCAGTACTTC